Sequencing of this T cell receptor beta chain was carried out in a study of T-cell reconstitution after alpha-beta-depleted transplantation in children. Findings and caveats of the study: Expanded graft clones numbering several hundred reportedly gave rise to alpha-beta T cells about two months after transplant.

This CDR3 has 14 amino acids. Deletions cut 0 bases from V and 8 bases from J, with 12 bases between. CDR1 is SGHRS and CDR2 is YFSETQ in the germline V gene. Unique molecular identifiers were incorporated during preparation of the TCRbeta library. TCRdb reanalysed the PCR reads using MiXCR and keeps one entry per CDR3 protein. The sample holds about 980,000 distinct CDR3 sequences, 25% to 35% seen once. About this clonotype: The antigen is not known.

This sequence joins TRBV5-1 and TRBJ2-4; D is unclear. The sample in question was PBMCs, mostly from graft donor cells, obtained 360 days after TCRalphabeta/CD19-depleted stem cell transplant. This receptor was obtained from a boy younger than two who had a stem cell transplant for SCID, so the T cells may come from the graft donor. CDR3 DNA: TGCGCCAGCAGCTTGGCCAGTTGGGAAGACATTCAGTACTTC. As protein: CASSLASWEDIQYF.